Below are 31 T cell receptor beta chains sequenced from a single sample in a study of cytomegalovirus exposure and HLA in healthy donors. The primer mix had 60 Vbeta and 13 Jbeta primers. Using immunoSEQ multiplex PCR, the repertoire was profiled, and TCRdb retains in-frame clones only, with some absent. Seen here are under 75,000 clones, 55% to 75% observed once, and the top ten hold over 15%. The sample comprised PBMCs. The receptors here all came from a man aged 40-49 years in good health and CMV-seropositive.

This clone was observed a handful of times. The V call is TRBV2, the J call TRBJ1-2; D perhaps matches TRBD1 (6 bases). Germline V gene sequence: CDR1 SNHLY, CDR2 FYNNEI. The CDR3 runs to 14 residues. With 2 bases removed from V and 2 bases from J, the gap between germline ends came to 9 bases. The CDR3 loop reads CASSETGTNYGYTF. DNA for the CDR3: TGTGCCAGCAGTGAAACAGGGACCAACTATGGCTACACCTTC.

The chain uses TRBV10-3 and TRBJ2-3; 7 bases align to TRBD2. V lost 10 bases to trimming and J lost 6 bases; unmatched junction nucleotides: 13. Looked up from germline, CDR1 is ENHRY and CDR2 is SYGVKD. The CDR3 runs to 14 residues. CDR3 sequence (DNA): TGTGCCAGCGAGATGGGCGGGAGTGATGATACGCAGTATTTT. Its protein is CASEMGGSDDTQYF.

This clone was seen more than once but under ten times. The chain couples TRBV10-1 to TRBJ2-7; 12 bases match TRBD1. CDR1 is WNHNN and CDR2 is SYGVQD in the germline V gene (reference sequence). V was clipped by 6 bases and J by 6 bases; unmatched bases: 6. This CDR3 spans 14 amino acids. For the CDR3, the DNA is TGCGCCAGCAGGCCGGGACAGGGGGCGGTCGAGCAGTACTTC. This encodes CASRPGQGAVEQYF.

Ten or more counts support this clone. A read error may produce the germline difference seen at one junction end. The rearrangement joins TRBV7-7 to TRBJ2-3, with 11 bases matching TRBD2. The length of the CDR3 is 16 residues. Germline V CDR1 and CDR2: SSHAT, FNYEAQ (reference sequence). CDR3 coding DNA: TGTGCTAGCAGCCCAGGGACTAGCGGTGTCACAGATACGCAGTATTTT. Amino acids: CASSPGTSGVTDTQYF. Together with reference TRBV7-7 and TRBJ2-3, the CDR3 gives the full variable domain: GAGVSQSPRYKVTKRGQDVTLRCDPISSHATLYWYQQALGQGPEFLTYFNYEAQPDKSGLPSDRFSAERPEGSISTLTIQRTEQRDSAMYRCASSPGTSGVTDTQYFGPGTRLTVL.

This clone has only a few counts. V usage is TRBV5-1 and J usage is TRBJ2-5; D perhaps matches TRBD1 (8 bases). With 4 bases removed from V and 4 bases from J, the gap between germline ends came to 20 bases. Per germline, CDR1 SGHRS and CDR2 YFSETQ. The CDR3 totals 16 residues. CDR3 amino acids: CASSVIKQGGRETQYF. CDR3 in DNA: TGCGCCAGCAGCGTAATAAAACAGGGGGGGCGAGAGACCCAGTACTTC.

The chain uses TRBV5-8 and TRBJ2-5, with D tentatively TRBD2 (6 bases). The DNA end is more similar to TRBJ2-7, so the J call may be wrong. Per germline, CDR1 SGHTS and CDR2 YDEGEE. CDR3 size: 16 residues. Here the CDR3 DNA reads TGTGCCAGCACCTCCTTGGGGGGACCGAGGGGCAGCGAGCAGTACTTC. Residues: CASTSLGGPRGSEQYF.

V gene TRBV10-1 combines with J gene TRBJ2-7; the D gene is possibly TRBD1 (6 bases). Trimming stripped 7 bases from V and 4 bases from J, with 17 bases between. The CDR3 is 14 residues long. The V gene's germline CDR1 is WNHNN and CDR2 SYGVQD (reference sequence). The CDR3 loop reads CASIKRSRGYEQYF. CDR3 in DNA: TGCGCCAGCATAAAGCGTAGCAGGGGATACGAGCAGTACTTC.

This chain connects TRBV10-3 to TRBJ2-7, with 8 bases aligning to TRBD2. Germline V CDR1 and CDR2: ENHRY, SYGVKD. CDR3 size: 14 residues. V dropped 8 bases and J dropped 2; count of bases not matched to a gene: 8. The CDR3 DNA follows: TGTGCCATCGGTGGGGGCGGGGGGACCTACGAGCAGTACTTC. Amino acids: CAIGGGGGTYEQYF.

This CDR3 is CASSYQGAAEAFF. The CDR3 region has the DNA TGTGCCAGCAGTTACCAGGGGGCGGCTGAAGCTTTCTTT. The chain recombines TRBV6-5 with TRBJ1-1, with 8 bases that match TRBD1. The CDR3 runs to 13 residues. Losses at the gene ends were 2 bases for V and 6 bases for J; bases not matched to a gene: 2. Germline CDR1 is MNHEY and CDR2 is SVGAGI.

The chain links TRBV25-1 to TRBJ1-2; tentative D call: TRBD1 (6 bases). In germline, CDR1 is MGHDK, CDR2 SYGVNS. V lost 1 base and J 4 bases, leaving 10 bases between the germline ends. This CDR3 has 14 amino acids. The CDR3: CASSEFGTIYGYTF. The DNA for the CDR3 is TGTGCCAGCAGTGAATTTGGGACAATCTATGGCTACACCTTC.

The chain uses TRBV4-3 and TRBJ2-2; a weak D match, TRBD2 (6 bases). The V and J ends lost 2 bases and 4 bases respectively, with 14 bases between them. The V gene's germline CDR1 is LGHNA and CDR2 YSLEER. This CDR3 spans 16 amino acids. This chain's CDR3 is CASSQYRSGPTGELFF. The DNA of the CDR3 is TGCGCCAGCAGCCAATACCGTAGCGGACCCACCGGGGAGCTGTTTTTT.

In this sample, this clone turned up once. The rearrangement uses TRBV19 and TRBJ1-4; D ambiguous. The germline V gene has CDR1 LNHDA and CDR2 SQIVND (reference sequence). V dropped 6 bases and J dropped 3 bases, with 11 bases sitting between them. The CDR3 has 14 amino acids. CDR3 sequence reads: CASSHPGSNEKLFF. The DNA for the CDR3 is TGTGCCAGTAGCCACCCCGGGTCTAATGAAAAACTGTTTTTT.

CDR3 loop: CASSLPGGYGYTF. The CDR3 DNA reads TGTGCCAGCAGCTTGCCGGGGGGATATGGCTACACCTTC. The chain uses TRBV5-6 and TRBJ1-2; perhaps TRBD1 as D (5 bases). The CDR3 runs 13 residues. Germline V gene data show CDR1 as SGHDT and CDR2 as YYEEEE. V was shortened by 1 base and J by 5 bases, with 9 bases between the two germline ends.

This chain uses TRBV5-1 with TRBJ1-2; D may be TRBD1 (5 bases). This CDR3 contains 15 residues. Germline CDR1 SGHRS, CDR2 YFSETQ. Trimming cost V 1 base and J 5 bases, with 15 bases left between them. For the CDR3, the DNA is TGCGCCAGCAGCTTGACAGGCTATACCTCTTATGGCTACACCTTC. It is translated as CASSLTGYTSYGYTF. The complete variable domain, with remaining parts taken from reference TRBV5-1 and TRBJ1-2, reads KAGVTQTPRYLIKTRGQQVTLSCSPISGHRSVSWYQQTPGQGLQFLFEYFSETQRNKGNFPGRFSGRQFSNSRSEMNVSTLELGDSALYLCASSLTGYTSYGYTFGSGTRLTVV.

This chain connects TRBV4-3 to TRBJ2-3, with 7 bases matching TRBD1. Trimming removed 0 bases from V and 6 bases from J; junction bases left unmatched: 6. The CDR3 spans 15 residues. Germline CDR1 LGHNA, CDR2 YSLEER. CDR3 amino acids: CASSQDFQGVDTQYF. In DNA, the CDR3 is TGCGCCAGCAGCCAAGATTTTCAGGGGGTGGATACGCAGTATTTT.

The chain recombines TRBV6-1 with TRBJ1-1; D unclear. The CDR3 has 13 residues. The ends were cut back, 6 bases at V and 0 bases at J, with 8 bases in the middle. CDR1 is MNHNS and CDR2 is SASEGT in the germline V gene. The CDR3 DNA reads TGTGCCAGCAGGGAGTCCATGAACACTGAAGCTTTCTTT. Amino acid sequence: CASRESMNTEAFF.

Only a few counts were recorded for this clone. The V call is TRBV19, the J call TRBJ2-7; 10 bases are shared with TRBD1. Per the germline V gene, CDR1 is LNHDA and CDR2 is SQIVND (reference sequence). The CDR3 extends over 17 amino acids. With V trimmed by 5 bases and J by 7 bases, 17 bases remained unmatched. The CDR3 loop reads CASSQDRGLRRHGEQYF. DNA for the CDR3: TGTGCCAGTAGTCAAGACAGGGGGCTCCGCAGGCACGGGGAGCAGTACTTC.

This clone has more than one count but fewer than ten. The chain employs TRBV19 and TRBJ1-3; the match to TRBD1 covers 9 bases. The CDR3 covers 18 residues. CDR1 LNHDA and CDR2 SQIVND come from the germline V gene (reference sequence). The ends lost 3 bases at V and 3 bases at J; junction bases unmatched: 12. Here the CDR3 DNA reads TGTGCCAGTAGTATGCTTCTGCCCGGGACAGGGATTGGAAACACCATATATTTT. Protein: CASSMLLPGTGIGNTIYF.

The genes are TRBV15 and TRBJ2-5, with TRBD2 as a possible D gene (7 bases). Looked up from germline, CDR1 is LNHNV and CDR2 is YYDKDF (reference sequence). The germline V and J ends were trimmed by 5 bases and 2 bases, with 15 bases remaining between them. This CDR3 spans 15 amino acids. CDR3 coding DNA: TGTGCCACCAGCCTGCCGAGGGGGGGGCAAGAGACCCAGTACTTC. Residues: CATSLPRGGQETQYF. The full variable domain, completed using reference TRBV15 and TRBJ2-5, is DAMVIQNPRYQVTQFGKPVTLSCSQTLNHNVMYWYQQKSSQAPKLLFHYYDKDFNNEADTPDNFQSRRPNTSFCFLDIRSPGLGDTAMYLCATSLPRGGQETQYFGPGTRLLVL.

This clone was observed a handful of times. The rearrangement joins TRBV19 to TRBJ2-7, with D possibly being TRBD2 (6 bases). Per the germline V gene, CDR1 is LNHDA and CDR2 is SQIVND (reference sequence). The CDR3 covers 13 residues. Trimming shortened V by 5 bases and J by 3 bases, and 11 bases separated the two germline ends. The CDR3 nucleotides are TGTGCCAGTAGTCGGGACTCTCTCTACGAGCAGTACTTC. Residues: CASSRDSLYEQYF. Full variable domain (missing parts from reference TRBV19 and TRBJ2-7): DGGITQSPKYLFRKEGQNVTLSCEQNLNHDAMYWYRQDPGQGLRLIYYSQIVNDFQKGDIAEGYSVSREKKESFPLTVTSAQKNPTAFYLCASSRDSLYEQYFGPGTRLTVT.

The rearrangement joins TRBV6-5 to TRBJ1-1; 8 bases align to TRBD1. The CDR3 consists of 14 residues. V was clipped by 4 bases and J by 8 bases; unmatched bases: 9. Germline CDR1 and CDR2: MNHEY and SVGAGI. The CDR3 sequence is CASSLQGGLREAFF. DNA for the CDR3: TGTGCCAGCAGTTTACAGGGGGGCCTAAGAGAAGCTTTCTTT.

The CDR3 sequence is CASSRGGSGETQYF. Here the CDR3 DNA reads TGTGCCAGTAGTCGAGGGGGCTCTGGAGAGACCCAGTACTTC. J is TRBJ2-5 and V is TRBV19; 7 bases are shared with TRBD1. J gave up 4 bases and V 5 bases, and 7 bases lay outside the gene matches. This CDR3 has 14 amino acids. Germline assignment: CDR1 LNHDA and CDR2 SQIVND (reference sequence).

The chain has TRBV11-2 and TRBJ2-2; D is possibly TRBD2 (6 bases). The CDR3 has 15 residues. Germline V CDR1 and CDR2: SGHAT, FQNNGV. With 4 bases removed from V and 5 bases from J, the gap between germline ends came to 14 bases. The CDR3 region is CASSSRAEGTGELFF. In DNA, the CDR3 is TGTGCCAGCAGCTCTAGAGCGGAGGGTACCGGGGAGCTGTTTTTT.

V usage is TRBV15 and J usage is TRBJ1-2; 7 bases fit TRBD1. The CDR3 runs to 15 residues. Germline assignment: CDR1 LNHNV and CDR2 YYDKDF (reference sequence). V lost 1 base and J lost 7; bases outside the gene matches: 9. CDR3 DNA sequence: TGTGCCACCAGCAGAGTCGGAGGGGGCGCGGGTGGCTACACCTTC. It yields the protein CATSRVGGGAGGYTF. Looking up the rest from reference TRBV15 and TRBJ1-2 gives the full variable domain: DAMVIQNPRYQVTQFGKPVTLSCSQTLNHNVMYWYQQKSSQAPKLLFHYYDKDFNNEADTPDNFQSRRPNTSFCFLDIRSPGLGDTAMYLCATSRVGGGAGGYTFGSGTRLTVV.

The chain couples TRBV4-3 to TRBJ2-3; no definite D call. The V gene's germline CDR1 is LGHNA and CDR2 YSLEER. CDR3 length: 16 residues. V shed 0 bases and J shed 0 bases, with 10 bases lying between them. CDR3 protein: CASSQDRYSSTDTQYF. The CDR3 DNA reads TGCGCCAGCAGCCAAGATCGGTACAGTAGCACAGATACGCAGTATTTT.

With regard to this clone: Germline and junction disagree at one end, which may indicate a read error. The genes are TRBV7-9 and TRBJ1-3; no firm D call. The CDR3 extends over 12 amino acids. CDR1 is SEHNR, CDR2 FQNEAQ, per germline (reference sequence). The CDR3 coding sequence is TGTTCCAGCAGCTTAGTTATAAACACCATATATTTT. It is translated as CSSSLVINTIYF.

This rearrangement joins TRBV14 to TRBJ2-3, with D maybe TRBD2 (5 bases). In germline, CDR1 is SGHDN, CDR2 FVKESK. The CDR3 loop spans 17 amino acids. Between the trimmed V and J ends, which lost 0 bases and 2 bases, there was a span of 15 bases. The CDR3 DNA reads TGTGCCAGCAGCCAAGATTCCGGGGTCCTCGCCACAGATACGCAGTATTTT. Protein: CASSQDSGVLATDTQYF.

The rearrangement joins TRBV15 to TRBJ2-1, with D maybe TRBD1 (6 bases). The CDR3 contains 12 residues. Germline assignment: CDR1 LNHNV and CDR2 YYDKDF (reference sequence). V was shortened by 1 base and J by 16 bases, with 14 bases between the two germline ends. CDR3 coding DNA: TGTGCCACCAGCAGAGTACAGGGACGGGATTTCTTC. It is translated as CATSRVQGRDFF.

The CDR3: CASRGIGGRPTQYF. In DNA form, the CDR3 reads TGTGCCAGCAGGGGAATCGGGGGACGCCCGACCCAGTACTTC. The chain has TRBV27 and TRBJ2-5, with a possible D match to TRBD2 (6 bases). The CDR3 sequence is 14 residues long. The V gene's germline CDR1 is MNHEY and CDR2 SMNVEV (reference sequence). V lost 6 bases and J lost 7, with 18 bases in between.

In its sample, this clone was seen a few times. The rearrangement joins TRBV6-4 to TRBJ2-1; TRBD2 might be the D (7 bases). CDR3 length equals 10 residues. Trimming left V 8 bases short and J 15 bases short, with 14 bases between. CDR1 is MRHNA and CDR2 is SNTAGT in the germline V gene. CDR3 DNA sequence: TGTGCCAGCCGAGGGGGGGGGCGGTTCTTC. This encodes CASRGGGRFF.

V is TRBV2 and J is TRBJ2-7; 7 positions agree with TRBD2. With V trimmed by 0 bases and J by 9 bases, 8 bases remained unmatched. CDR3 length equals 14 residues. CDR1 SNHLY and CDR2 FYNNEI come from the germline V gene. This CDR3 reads CASSEATWGGGQYF. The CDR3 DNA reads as TGTGCCAGCAGTGAAGCGACCTGGGGGGGAGGGCAGTACTTC.